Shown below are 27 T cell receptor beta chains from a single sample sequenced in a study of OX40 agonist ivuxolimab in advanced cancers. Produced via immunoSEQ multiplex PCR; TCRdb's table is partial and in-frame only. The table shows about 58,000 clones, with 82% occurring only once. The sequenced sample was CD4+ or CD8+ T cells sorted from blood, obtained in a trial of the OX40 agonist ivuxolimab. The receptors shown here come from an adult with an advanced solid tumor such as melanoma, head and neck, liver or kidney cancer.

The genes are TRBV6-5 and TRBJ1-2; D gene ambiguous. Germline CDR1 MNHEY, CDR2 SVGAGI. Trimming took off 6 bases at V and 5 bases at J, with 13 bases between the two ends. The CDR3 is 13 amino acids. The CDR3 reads CASRPGLLYGYTF. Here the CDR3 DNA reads TGTGCCAGCAGACCCGGGCTCCTTTATGGCTACACCTTC.

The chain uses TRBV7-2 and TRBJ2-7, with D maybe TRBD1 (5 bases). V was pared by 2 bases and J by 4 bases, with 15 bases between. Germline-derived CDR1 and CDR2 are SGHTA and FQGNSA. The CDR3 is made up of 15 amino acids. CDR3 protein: CASSLWAGMQYEQYF. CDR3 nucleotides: TGTGCCAGCAGCTTATGGGCAGGGATGCAGTACGAGCAGTACTTC.

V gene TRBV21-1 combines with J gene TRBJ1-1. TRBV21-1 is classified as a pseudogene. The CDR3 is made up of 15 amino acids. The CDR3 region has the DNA TGTGCCAGCAGCAAAGTTCGAAGTAGGGAAGCCCAAGCTTTCTTT. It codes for CASSKVRSREAQAFF.

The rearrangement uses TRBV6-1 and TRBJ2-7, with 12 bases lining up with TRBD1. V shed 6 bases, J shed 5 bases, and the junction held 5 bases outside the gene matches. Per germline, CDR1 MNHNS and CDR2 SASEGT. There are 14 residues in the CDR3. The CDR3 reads CASRLGQGANEQYF. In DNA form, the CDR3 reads TGTGCCAGCAGGCTGGGACAGGGGGCGAACGAGCAGTACTTC.

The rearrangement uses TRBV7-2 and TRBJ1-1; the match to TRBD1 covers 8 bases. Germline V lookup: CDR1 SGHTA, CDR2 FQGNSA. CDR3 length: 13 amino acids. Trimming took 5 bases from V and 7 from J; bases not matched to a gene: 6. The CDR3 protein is CASSPDRAIEAFF. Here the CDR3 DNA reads TGTGCCAGCAGCCCGGACAGGGCCATTGAAGCTTTCTTT.

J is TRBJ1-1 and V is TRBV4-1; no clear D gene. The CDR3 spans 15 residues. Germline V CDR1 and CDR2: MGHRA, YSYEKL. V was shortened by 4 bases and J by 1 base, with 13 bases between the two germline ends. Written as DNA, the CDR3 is TGCGCCAGCAGCCTTAGGGTGGGAACGAACACTGAAGCTTTCTTT. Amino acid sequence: CASSLRVGTNTEAFF.

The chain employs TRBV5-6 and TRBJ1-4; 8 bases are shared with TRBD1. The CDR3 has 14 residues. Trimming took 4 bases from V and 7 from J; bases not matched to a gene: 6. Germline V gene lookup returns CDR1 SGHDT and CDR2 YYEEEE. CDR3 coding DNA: TGTGCCAGCAGCCGGACAGGGCTGGGTGAAAAACTGTTTTTT. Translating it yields CASSRTGLGEKLFF.

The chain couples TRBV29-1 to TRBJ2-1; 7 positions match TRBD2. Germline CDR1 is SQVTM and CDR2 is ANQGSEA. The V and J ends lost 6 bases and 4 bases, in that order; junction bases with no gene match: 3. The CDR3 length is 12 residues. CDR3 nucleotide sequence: TGCAGCGTGGAGGGACTATACAATGAGCAGTTCTTC. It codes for CSVEGLYNEQFF.

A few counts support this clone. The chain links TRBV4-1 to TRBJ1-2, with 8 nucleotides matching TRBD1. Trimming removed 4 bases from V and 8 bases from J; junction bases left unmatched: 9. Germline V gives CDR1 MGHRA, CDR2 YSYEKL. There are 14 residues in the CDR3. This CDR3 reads CASSLGTGREGYTF. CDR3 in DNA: TGCGCCAGCAGCCTTGGGACAGGCCGAGAAGGCTACACCTTC.

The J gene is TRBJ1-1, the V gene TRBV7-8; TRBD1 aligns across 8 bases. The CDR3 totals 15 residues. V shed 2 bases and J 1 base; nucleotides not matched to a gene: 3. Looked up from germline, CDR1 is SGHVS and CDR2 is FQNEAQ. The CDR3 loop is CASSLRTGSNTEAFF. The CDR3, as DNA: TGTGCCAGCAGCTTACGGACAGGGTCGAACACTGAAGCTTTCTTT.

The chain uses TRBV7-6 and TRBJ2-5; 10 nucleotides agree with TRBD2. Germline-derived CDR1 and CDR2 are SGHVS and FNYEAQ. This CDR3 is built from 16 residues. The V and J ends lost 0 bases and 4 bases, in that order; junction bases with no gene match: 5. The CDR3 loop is CASSLATSGATETQYF. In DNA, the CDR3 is TGTGCCAGCAGCTTAGCCACTAGCGGGGCCACAGAGACCCAGTACTTC. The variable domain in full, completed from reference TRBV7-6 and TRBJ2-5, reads GAGVSQSPRYKVTKRGQDVALRCDPISGHVSLYWYRQALGQGPEFLTYFNYEAQQDKSGLPNDRFSAERPEGSISTLTIQRTEQRDSAMYRCASSLATSGATETQYFGPGTRLLVL.

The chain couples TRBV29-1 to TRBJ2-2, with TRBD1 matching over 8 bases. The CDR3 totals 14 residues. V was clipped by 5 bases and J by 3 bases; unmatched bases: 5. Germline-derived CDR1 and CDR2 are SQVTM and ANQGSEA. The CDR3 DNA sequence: TGCAGCGTTTCGGCACAGGGGGACACCGGGGAGCTGTTTTTT. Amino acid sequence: CSVSAQGDTGELFF.

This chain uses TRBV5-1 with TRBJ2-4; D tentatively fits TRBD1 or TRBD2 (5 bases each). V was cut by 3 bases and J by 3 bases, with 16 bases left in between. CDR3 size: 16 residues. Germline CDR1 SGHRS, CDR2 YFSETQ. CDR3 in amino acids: CASSSGTDLVKNIQYF. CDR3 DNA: TGCGCCAGCAGCTCAGGGACGGATTTGGTCAAAAACATTCAGTACTTC.

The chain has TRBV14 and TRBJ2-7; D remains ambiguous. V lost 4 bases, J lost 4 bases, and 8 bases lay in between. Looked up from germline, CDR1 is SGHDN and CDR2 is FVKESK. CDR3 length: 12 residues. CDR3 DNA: TGTGCCAGCAGCCGAACCGCTTACGAGCAGTACTTC. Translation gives CASSRTAYEQYF.

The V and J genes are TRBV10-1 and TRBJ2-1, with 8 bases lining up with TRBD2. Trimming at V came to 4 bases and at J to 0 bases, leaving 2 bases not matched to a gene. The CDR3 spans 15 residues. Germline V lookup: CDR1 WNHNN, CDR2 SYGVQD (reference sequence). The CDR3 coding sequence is TGCGCCAGCAGTGCGGGGGGGGCCTCCTACAATGAGCAGTTCTTC. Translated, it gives CASSAGGASYNEQFF.

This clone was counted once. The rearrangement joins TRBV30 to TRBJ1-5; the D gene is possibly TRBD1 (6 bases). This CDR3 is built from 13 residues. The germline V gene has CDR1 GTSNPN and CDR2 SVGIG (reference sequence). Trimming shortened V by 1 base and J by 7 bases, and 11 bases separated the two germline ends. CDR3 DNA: TGTGCCTGGAGTGGCCACAGGGAACAGCCCCAGCATTTT. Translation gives CAWSGHREQPQHF.

CDR3 DNA: TGTGCCAGCAGCCGGGGACTTCGGTATGGCTACACCTTC. Its protein is CASSRGLRYGYTF. The chain joins TRBV11-2 to TRBJ1-2; tentative D call: TRBD1 (5 bases). Germline loops: CDR1 SGHAT, CDR2 FQNNGV. This CDR3 is 13 amino acids long. V lost 5 bases and J 5 bases, leaving 12 bases between the germline ends.

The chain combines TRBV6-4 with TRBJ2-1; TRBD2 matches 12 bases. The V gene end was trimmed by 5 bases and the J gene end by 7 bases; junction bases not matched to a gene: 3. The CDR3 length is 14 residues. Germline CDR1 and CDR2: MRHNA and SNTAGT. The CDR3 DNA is TGTGCCAGCAGTCGACTAGCGGGGGTAAATGAGCAGTTCTTC. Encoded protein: CASSRLAGVNEQFF.

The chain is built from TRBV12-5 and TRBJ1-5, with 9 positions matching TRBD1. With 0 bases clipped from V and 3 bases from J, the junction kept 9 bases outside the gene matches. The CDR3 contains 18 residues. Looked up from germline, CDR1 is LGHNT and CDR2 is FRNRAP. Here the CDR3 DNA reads TGTGCTAGTGGTTTGGTATTTGGGACAGGGTATGACAATCAGCCCCAGCATTTT. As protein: CASGLVFGTGYDNQPQHF.

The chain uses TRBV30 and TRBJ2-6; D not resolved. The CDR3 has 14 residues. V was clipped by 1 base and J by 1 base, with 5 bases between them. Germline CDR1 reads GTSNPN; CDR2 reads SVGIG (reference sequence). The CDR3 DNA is TGTGCCTGGAGTGAACATTCTGGGGCCAACGTCCTGACTTTC. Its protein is CAWSEHSGANVLTF.

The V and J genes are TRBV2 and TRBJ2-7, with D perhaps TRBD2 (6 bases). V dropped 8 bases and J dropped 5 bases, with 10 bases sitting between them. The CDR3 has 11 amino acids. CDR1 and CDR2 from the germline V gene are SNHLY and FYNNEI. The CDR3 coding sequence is TGTGCCAGCCGTGGGGGGAACGAGCAGTACTTC. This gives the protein CASRGGNEQYF.

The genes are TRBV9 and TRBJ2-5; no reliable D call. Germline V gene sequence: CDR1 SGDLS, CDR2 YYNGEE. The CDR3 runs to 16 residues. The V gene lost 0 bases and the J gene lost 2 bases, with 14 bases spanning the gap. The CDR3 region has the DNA TGTGCCAGCAGCGTAGGGGCCCTGAAAAAACAAGAGACCCAGTACTTC. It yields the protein CASSVGALKKQETQYF. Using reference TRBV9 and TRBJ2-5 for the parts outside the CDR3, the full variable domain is DSGVTQTPKHLITATGQRVTLRCSPRSGDLSVYWYQQSLDQGLQFLIQYYNGEERAKGNILERFSAQQFPDLHSELNLSSLELGDSALYFCASSVGALKKQETQYFGPGTRLLVL.

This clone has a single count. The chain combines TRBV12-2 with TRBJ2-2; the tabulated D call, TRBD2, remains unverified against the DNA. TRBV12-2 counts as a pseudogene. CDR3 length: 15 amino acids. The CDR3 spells CASRLATRVTGELFF. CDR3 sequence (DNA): TGTGCAAGTCGCTTAGCTACCCGCGTCACCGGGGAGCTGTTTTTT.

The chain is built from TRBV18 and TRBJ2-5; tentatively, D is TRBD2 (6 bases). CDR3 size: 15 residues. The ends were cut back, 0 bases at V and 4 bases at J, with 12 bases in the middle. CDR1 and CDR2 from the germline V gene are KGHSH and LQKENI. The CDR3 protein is CASSPPDGSRETQYF. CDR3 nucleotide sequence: TGTGCCAGCTCACCACCGGACGGGAGTAGAGAGACCCAGTACTTC. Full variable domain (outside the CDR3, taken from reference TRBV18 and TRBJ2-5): NAGVMQNPRHLVRRRGQEARLRCSPMKGHSHVYWYRQLPEEGLKFMVYLQKENIIDESGMPKERFSAEFPKEGPSILRIQQVVRGDSAAYFCASSPPDGSRETQYFGPGTRLLVL.

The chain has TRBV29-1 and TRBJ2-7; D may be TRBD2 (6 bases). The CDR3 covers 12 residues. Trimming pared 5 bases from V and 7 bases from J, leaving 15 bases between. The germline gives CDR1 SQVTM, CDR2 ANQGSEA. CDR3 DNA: TGCAGCGTTTACGGGGGAATTGGGGAGCAGTACTTC. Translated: CSVYGGIGEQYF.

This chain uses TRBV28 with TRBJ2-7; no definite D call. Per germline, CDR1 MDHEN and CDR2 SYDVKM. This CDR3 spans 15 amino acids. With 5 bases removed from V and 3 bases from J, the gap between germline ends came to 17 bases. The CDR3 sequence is CASSPRTAGRYEQYF. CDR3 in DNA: TGTGCCAGCAGTCCCAGGACGGCAGGCCGCTACGAGCAGTACTTC.

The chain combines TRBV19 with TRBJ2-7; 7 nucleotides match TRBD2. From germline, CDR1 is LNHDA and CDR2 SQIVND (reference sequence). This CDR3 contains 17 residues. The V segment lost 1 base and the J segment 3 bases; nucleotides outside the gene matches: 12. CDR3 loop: CASSIGVGQRGGYEQYF. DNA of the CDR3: TGTGCCAGTAGTATAGGGGTCGGCCAGCGGGGCGGCTACGAGCAGTACTTC. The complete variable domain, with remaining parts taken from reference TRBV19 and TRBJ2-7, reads DGGITQSPKYLFRKEGQNVTLSCEQNLNHDAMYWYRQDPGQGLRLIYYSQIVNDFQKGDIAEGYSVSREKKESFPLTVTSAQKNPTAFYLCASSIGVGQRGGYEQYFGPGTRLTVT.